The entry that follows covers one T cell receptor (beta chain) sequence. As yet, its antigen is unknown. This sample stems from a study of T-cell memory formation after mild COVID-19. Study overall: Largely donor-specific sequence clusters came from a couple of donors.

TCRdb redid the calling of the 5' RACE reads with MiXCR, one entry per CDR3 protein. In the table there are some 280,000 distinct CDR3 sequences, roughly 17% of which are singletons. V was pared by 5 bases and J by 0 bases, with 6 bases of the junction left unmatched. The CDR3 is 16 residues long. CDR1 MNHEY and CDR2 SVGAGI come from the germline V gene. Study-wide results and caveats: Clones that contracted from day 15 to 85 had balanced CD4/CD8; later expanders were CD4+ biased. A second wave of clones peaked on day 37, and their SARS-CoV-2 specificity went unconfirmed. The study detected some responding clones in pre-infection memory, suggesting cross-reactive memory joined.

The rearrangement links TRBV6-5 to TRBJ1-2; 10 nucleotides agree with TRBD1. The sample was PBMCs or a T cell subset sorted from them (not recorded which). The clonotype comes from a man aged 18 to 30 who had mild COVID-19 (a few samples of this study predate the infection). Cell type and time point are not known. The CDR3 nucleotides are TGTGCCAGCAGTAAGGACAGGGGGGTAGCTAACTATGGCTACACCTTC. The encoded protein is CASSKDRGVANYGYTF.